The rows below give T cell receptor beta chains drawn from one sample of a study of blood T cell repertoires in COVID-19. Profiling relied on immunoSEQ multiplex PCR, and the TCRdb table lists in-frame clones only, not all of them. Here the sample spans 140,000 to 150,000 clones, 80% to 90% being singletons. The sequencing input was peripheral blood. Source of these receptors: a man aged 18 to 29 with COVID-19, enrolled during active disease. Both conserved end residues are part of each CDR3. The D gene is left open where the match is weak. Size values are once, few and many counts, or a class for expanded clones, and some rows have none.

TGTGCCAGCAGCTTAGAGGCAGGGGACGGCGAGACCCAGTACTTC	CASSLEAGDGETQYF	TRBJ2-5	-	-	TRBV11-3
TGCGCCAGCAGCTTACAGGAGCCTAATGAAAAACTGTTTTTT	CASSLQEPNEKLFF	TRBJ1-4	-	-	TRBV5-1
TGTGCCAGCAGCCAACGCAGGGGGGAGAGTAAGGACACTGAAGCTTTCTTT	CASSQRRGESKDTEAFF	TRBJ1-1	-	TRBD1	TRBV14
TGTGCCAGCAGTCGAGACAGGGGAGGTGGCTACACCTTC	CASSRDRGGGYTF	TRBJ1-2	-	TRBD1	TRBV28
TGCGCCAGCAGCTTTGGGACAGTTGGAAACACCATATATTTT	CASSFGTVGNTIYF	TRBJ1-3	-	TRBD1	TRBV5-1
TGTGCCAGCAGTTGGGCTAGCGGGACCTACGAGCAGTACTTC	CASSWASGTYEQYF	TRBJ2-7	-	TRBD2	TRBV27
TGTGCCAGCAGCGCGGCCGGGACAGGAATCTACGAGCAGTACTTC	CASSAAGTGIYEQYF	TRBJ2-7	-	TRBD1	TRBV9
TGTGCCTGGAATGACTTCTCCTACGAGCAGTACTTC	CAWNDFSYEQYF	TRBJ2-7	once	-	TRBV30
TGTGCCAGCAGTCCGACTCTCTCTGGAAACACCATATATTTT	CASSPTLSGNTIYF	TRBJ1-3	-	-	TRBV6-5
TGTGCCAGCAGCCGGATGGGACAGGCGCCAGGGGGAGAGACCCAGTACTTC	CASSRMGQAPGGETQYF	TRBJ2-5	-	TRBD1	TRBV5-6